Each of the 11 T cell receptor beta chains below was sequenced from the same sample in a study of high-grade serous ovarian cancer treatment subgroups. Libraries were prepared by immunoSEQ multiplex PCR; TCRdb keeps only in-frame clonotypes and omits some of them. Among under 4,000 clones, around four fifths were seen once, and the ten largest hold 7.5% to 10%. Tumor tissue was taken before any definitive surgery or chemotherapy was given. Sequencing was carried out using tumor tissue. All receptors come from a human donor with high-grade serous ovarian cancer.

The chain has TRBV18 and TRBJ1-1; D is ambiguous. V was pared by 6 bases and J by 1 base, with 12 bases between. The germline gives CDR1 KGHSH, CDR2 LQKENI. The CDR3 consists of 14 residues. The CDR3 DNA sequence: TGTGCCAGCTCCCGGGAGTCATGGAACACTGAAGCTTTCTTT. Its translation is CASSRESWNTEAFF.

The V gene is TRBV27, the J gene TRBJ2-1, with D perhaps matching TRBD1 (7 bases). V lost 4 bases to trimming and J lost 12 bases, with 25 bases between them. Germline V CDR1 and CDR2: MNHEY, SMNVEV (reference sequence). The CDR3 is 16 amino acids. CDR3 sequence reads: CASSSPWGERGRGQFF. The CDR3 coding sequence is TGTGCCAGCAGTTCTCCGTGGGGGGAGAGGGGGCGAGGGCAGTTCTTC.

This clone appeared a few times. The chain uses TRBV19 and TRBJ1-1, with D perhaps matching TRBD1 (5 bases). From germline, CDR1 is LNHDA and CDR2 SQIVND (reference sequence). V was pared by 10 bases and J by 4 bases, with 19 bases between. This CDR3 has 14 amino acids. The CDR3 is CATGQNDGSTEAFF. The CDR3 region has the DNA TGTGCCACGGGGCAGAACGACGGAAGCACTGAAGCTTTCTTT.

The chain links TRBV7-2 to TRBJ1-5, with D perhaps TRBD1 (5 bases). V lost 2 bases to trimming and J lost 9 bases, with 11 bases between them. The germline V gene has CDR1 SGHTA and CDR2 FQGNSA. This CDR3 has 13 amino acids. The CDR3 protein is CASSLYQGAPQHF. In DNA form, the CDR3 reads TGTGCCAGCAGCTTATATCAGGGCGCGCCCCAGCATTTT. The full variable domain, with the rest looked up from reference TRBV7-2 and TRBJ1-5, is GAGVSQSPSNKVTEKGKDVELRCDPISGHTALYWYRQSLGQGLEFLIYFQGNSAPDKSGLPSDRFSAERTGGSVSTLTIQRTQQEDSAVYLCASSLYQGAPQHFGDGTRLSIL.

The chain combines TRBV6-1 with TRBJ2-5, with no clear D. V was pared by 2 bases and J by 5 bases, with 12 bases between. Germline V gene data show CDR1 as MNHNS and CDR2 as SASEGT. The CDR3 loop spans 14 amino acids. The DNA for the CDR3 is TGTGCCAGCAGTGAAATGGCAATCGGGGAGACCCAGTACTTC. Translating it yields CASSEMAIGETQYF.

V gene TRBV28 combines with J gene TRBJ2-3; D gene ambiguous. Trimming pared 5 bases from V and 4 bases from J, leaving 10 bases between. CDR3 length: 13 amino acids. Looked up from germline, CDR1 is MDHEN and CDR2 is SYDVKM. CDR3 bases: TGTGCCAGCAGTCGTCAGGTGTCAGATACGCAGTATTTT. Translation gives CASSRQVSDTQYF.

The CDR3 sequence: CASSVDPGRAGGELFF. For the CDR3, the DNA is TGTGCCAGCAGCGTAGACCCCGGGAGGGCCGGCGGGGAGCTGTTTTTT. The rearrangement joins TRBV9 to TRBJ2-2, with 8 bases identical to TRBD2. The junction had 8 bases not matched to a gene; V was cut back by 0 bases and J by 7 bases. From germline, CDR1 is SGDLS and CDR2 YYNGEE. The CDR3 spans 16 residues.

This clone was observed a single time. The chain combines TRBV5-1 with TRBJ2-7; the D gene is possibly TRBD1 (6 bases). This CDR3 has 14 amino acids. The germline V and J ends were trimmed by 4 bases and 2 bases, with 13 bases remaining between them. Germline V gene sequence: CDR1 SGHRS, CDR2 YFSETQ. The CDR3: CASSLQTGTYEQYF. The CDR3 coding sequence is TGCGCCAGCAGCCTACAGACAGGCACCTACGAGCAGTACTTC. The whole variable domain, filled in from reference TRBV5-1 and TRBJ2-7, reads KAGVTQTPRYLIKTRGQQVTLSCSPISGHRSVSWYQQTPGQGLQFLFEYFSETQRNKGNFPGRFSGRQFSNSRSEMNVSTLELGDSALYLCASSLQTGTYEQYFGPGTRLTVT.

V is TRBV7-2 and J is TRBJ2-3; 7 bases map to TRBD2. CDR1 is SGHTA and CDR2 is FQGNSA in the germline V gene. Germline trimming cut 2 bases from V and 4 bases from J; bases unmatched to any gene: 6. CDR3 length equals 15 residues. The CDR3 coding sequence is TGTGCCAGCAGCTTAATGGCGGGAGTTTCAGATACGCAGTATTTT. Its translation is CASSLMAGVSDTQYF. Supplemented by reference TRBV7-2 and TRBJ2-3, the full variable domain reads GAGVSQSPSNKVTEKGKDVELRCDPISGHTALYWYRQSLGQGLEFLIYFQGNSAPDKSGLPSDRFSAERTGGSVSTLTIQRTQQEDSAVYLCASSLMAGVSDTQYFGPGTRLTVL.

The V gene is TRBV19, the J gene TRBJ1-3; no clear D. V dropped 3 bases and J dropped 4 bases, with 10 bases sitting between them. CDR1 and CDR2 from the germline V gene are LNHDA and SQIVND (reference sequence). This CDR3 is 14 amino acids long. The chain's CDR3 is CASSIGPTGNTIYF. DNA for the CDR3: TGTGCCAGTAGTATCGGTCCGACCGGAAACACCATATATTTT.

V usage is TRBV7-8 and J usage is TRBJ2-7; D ambiguous. Trimming left V 2 bases short and J 0 bases short, with 8 bases between. CDR3 length equals 14 residues. The germline V gene encodes CDR1 SGHVS and CDR2 FQNEAQ. This CDR3 reads CASSLTRSSYEQYF. The CDR3 DNA sequence: TGTGCCAGCAGCTTAACCAGGAGCTCCTACGAGCAGTACTTC. Complete variable domain (other parts from reference TRBV7-8 and TRBJ2-7): GAGVSQSPRYKVAKRGQDVALRCDPISGHVSLFWYQQALGQGPEFLTYFQNEAQLDKSGLPSDRFFAERPEGSVSTLKIQRTQQEDSAVYLCASSLTRSSYEQYFGPGTRLTVT.